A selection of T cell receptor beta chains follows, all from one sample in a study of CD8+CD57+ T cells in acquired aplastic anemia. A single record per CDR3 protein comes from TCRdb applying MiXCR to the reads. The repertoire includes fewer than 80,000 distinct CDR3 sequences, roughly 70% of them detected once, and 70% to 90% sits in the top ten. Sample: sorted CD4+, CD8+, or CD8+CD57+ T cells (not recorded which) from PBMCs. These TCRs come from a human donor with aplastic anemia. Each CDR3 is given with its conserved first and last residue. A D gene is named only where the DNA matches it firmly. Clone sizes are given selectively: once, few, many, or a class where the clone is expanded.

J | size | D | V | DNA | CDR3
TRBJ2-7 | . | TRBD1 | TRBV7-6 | TGTGCCAGCAGCCCCTCCGGGACAGGGTCCTACGAGCAGTACTTC | CASSPSGTGSYEQYF
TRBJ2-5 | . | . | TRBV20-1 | TGCAGTGCTAGAGGGACTTCGGGGTTGGAGACCCAGTACTTC | CSARGTSGLETQYF
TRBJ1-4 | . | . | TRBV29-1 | TGCAGCGTTGCGGGGGGGGGTGAAAAACTGTTTTTT | CSVAGGGEKLFF
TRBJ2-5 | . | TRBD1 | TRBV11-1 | TGTGCCAGCAGCTGGGGACAGGGACAAGAGACCCAGTACTTC | CASSWGQGQETQYF
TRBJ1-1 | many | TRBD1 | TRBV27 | TGTGCCACCCGGACAGGGTCGGCCACGAACACTGAAGCTTTCTTT | CATRTGSATNTEAFF
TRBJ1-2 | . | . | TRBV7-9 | TGTGCCAGCAGCTTGCGGGGTGGCTACACCTTC | CASSLRGGYTF
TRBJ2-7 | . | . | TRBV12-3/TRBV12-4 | TGTGCCAGCAGTTATTCGGGACTCATCCCCTACGAGCAGTACTTC | CASSYSGLIPYEQYF
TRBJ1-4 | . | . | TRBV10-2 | TGCGCCAGCAGTGAGTGGAGCACCACGAGCCGAAAACTGTTTTTT | CASSEWSTTSRKLFF
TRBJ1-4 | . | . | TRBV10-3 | TGTGCCATCCGGGAGGGACGTGAGGAAAAACTGTTTTTT | CAIREGREEKLFF
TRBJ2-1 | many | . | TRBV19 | TGTGCCAGTAGTATCTCAAGGGAGCAGTTCTTC | CASSISREQFF
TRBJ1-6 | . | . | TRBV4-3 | TGCGCCAGCAGCCAAGATCGGGAGGGTAATTCACCCCTCCACTTT | CASSQDREGNSPLHF
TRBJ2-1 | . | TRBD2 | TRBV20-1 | TGCAGTGCCCTACTAGCGGGAGGCGGTGAGCAGTTCTTC | CSALLAGGGEQFF
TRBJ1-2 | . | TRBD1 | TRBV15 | TGTGCCACCAGAGTAGACAGGGTAGGTGGCTACACCTTC | CATRVDRVGGYTF
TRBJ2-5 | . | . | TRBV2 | TGTGCCAGCAGGGGCGGAGGCCAAGAGACCCAGTACTTC | CASRGGGQETQYF
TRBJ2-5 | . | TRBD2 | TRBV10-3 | TGTGCCATCAGTGAGTTGAGCGGGGGACAAGAGACCCAGTACTTC | CAISELSGGQETQYF
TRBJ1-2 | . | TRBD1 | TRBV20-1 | TGCAGCGGACAGGGGGCGCGGGGCTACACCTTC | CSGQGARGYTF
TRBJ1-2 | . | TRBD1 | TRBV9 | TGTGCCAGCAGCGCCTCGGGACAGGGTTATGGCTACACCTTC | CASSASGQGYGYTF
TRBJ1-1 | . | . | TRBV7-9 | TGTGCCAGCAGCCGGACAGAGAACACTGAAGCTTTCTTT | CASSRTENTEAFF
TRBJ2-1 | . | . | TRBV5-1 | TGCGCCAGCAGCTTGGCGTATGAGCAGTTCTTC | CASSLAYEQFF
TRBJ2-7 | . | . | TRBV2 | TGTGCCAGCAGTATTCGGGCCGGCCAGTACTTC | CASSIRAGQYF
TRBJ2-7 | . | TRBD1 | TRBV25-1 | TGTGCCAGCAGCCAATCCGGGACAGCCTCCTACGAGCAGTACTTC | CASSQSGTASYEQYF
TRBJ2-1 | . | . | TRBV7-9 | TGTGCCAGCAGCTTCGGTAATGAGCAGTTCTTC | CASSFGNEQFF
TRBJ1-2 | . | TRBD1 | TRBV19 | TGTGCCAGTAGGAGACAGGGAGGGCCGTATGGCTACACCTTC | CASRRQGGPYGYTF
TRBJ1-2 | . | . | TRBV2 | TGTGCCAGCAGTGACGACAGCCTTAACTATGGCTACACCTTC | CASSDDSLNYGYTF
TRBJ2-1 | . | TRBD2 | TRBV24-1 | TGTGCCACCAGTGAGACCGGGACTAGCGGTGAGCAGTTCTTC | CATSETGTSGEQFF
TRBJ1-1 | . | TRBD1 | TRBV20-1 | TGCAGTGCTAACTCACGGGCAGGGACAGATGCCGCTTTCTTT | CSANSRAGTDAAFF
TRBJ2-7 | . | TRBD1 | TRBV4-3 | TGCGCCAGCAGTCCGGACAGGGGGCTTGGCGAGCAGTACTTC | CASSPDRGLGEQYF
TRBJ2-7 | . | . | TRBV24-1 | TGTGCCAGCAGTGGCCGGGCCCACGCCTACGAGCAGTACTTC | CASSGRAHAYEQYF
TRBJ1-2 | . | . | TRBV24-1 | TGTGCCACCAGTGATTTGTTTGGCTACACCTTC | CATSDLFGYTF
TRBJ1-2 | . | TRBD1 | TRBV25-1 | TGTGCCAGCAGCGACAGGGAGAGCTATGGCTACACCTTC | CASSDRESYGYTF
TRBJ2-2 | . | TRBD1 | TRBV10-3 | TGTGCCATCAGTTCGGGGACAGGGGGTTATACCGGGGAGCTGTTTTTT | CAISSGTGGYTGELFF
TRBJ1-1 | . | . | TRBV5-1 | TGCGCCAGCAGCTTGGGACAGGCGAACACTGAAGCTTTCTTC | CASSLGQANTEAFF
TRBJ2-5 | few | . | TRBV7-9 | TGTGCCAGCAGCTTCCGCCGGATCCAAGAGACCCAGTACTTC | CASSFRRIQETQYF
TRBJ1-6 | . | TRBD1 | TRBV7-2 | TGTGCCAGCACCCAAAGCAGGGGGCTGTCACCCCTCCACTTT | CASTQSRGLSPLHF
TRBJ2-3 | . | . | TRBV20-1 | TGCAGTGCTAGAGATCAGGATGGGGCCATAGATACGCAGTATTTT | CSARDQDGAIDTQYF
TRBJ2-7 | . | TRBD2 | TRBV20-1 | TGCAGTGCTACCGGACTAGGTTCCTACGAGCAGTACTTC | CSATGLGSYEQYF
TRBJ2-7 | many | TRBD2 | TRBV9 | TGTGCCAGCAGCGTCGGAAGGGCGGGAGGGTCCTACGAGCAGTACTTC | CASSVGRAGGSYEQYF
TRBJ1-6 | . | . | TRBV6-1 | TGTGCCAGCCAGAAAAACGGCGGGGGGCGCGCGCCCCTCCACTTT | CASQKNGGGRAPLHF
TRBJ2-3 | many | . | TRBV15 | TGTGCCACCAGCAGAAACGGGGCCTCGGCCACAGATACGCAGTATTTT | CATSRNGASATDTQYF
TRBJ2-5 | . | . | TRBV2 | TGCGCCAGCAGCCTTCGAGCACAACAAGAGACCCAGTACTTC | CASSLRAQQETQYF
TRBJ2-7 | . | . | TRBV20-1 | TGCAGTGCCAGGAACGCTGAGACCTACGAGCAGTACTTC | CSARNAETYEQYF
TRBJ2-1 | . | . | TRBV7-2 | TGTGCCAGCAGCGCTTTCAACAATGAGCAGTTCTTC | CASSAFNNEQFF
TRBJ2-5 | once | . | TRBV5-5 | TGTGCCAGCAGCTTGCAGATCGATTGTAAGTACCAAGAGACCCAGTACTTC | CASSLQIDCKYQETQYF
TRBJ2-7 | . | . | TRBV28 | TGTGCCAGCAGTTCCACGGTCTCCTACGAGCAGTACTTC | CASSSTVSYEQYF
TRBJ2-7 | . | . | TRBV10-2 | TGCGCCAGCATATCTACCTACTCCTACGAGCAGTACTTC | CASISTYSYEQYF
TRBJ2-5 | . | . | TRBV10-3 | TGTGCCATCAGACTGACTAGTCAAGAGACCCAGTACTTC | CAIRLTSQETQYF
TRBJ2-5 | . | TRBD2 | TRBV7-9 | TGTGCCAGCAGCGCCGCTAGCGGGGGTGAAGAGACCCAGTACTTC | CASSAASGGEETQYF
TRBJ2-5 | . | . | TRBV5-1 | TGCGCCAGCAGCTTGGCCGACGGGGAGACCCAGTACTTC | CASSLADGETQYF
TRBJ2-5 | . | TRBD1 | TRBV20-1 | TGCAGTGCCCTCCCCCCTGGGCAGGGGGCCGGGGAGACCCAGTACTTC | CSALPPGQGAGETQYF
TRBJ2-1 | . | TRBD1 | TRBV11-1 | TGTACCAGCAGCTTGGGACAGGGGGCCTACAATGAGCAGTTCTTC | CTSSLGQGAYNEQFF
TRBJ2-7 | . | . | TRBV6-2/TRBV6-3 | TGTGCCAGCAGTTACTCAGGAGGGACCTACGAGCAGTACTTC | CASSYSGGTYEQYF
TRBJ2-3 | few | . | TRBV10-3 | TGTGCCATCAGTCGAGAAGAGCGGATGGGAGATACGCAGTATTTT | CAISREERMGDTQYF
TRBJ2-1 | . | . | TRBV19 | TGTGCCAGTGCCGCGACCTTTCCTCGGCCCAATGAGCAGTTCTTC | CASAATFPRPNEQFF
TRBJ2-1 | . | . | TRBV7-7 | TGTGCCAGCAGCCGAGCAGACAATGAGCAGTTCTTC | CASSRADNEQFF